This TCR beta chain was identified in a study of blood T cell repertoires in COVID-19. Only in-frame clones appear in the TCRdb table, and some are missing; sequencing was by immunoSEQ multiplex PCR. The repertoire holds some 70,000 clones, 90% seen once, with roughly 6.2% in the top ten. V was pared by 5 bases and J by 5 bases, with 10 bases of the junction left unmatched. Germline V gene lookup returns CDR1 SGHTA and CDR2 FQGTGA. The CDR3 has 15 residues. Material: peripheral blood. This sequence joins TRBV7-3 and TRBJ2-7; 9 bases fit TRBD1. The receptor comes from a woman aged 80 or over with active COVID-19. The CDR3 here is CASSGSGGQGHEQYF. In DNA form, the CDR3 reads TGTGCCAGCAGCGGTTCCGGGGGACAGGGACACGAGCAGTACTTC.